These 23 T cell receptor beta chains were sequenced from one sample in a study of T cells in Graves' hyperthyroidism and ophthalmopathy. Amplification of TCR beta CDR3 regions was performed using RNA transcripts as template. Using the HTBI primer set, a first-round RT-PCR was run on the TCR CDR3. TCRdb used MiXCR to reprocess the multiplex PCR reads, holding one entry per CDR3 protein. The data show nearly 750,000 distinct CDR3 sequences, roughly a third seen once. The sample comprised blood. These receptors were taken from a woman aged 40 to 55 with Graves' hyperthyroidism.

A note on this clonotype: A much more abundant neighbour one base away suggests this may be a read error. J is TRBJ1-1 and V is TRBV20-1; D remains unclear. The length of the CDR3 is 14 residues. Germline CDR1 is DFQATT and CDR2 is SNEGSKA (reference sequence). Trimming shortened V by 3 bases and J by 2 bases, and 13 bases separated the two germline ends. CDR3 residues: CSASDWRANTEAFF. The DNA of the CDR3 is TGCAGTGCTAGCGATTGGCGGGCAAACACTGAAGCTTTCTTT.

Worth noting for this clonotype: A junction end diverges from the germline sequence, so it may reflect a read error. V and J are TRBV7-2 and TRBJ1-1; D might be TRBD1 (5 bases). Germline loops: CDR1 SGHTA, CDR2 FQGNSA. The CDR3 runs to 15 residues. CDR3 sequence: CASSQVTGLVTEAFF. For the CDR3, the DNA is TGCGCCAGCAGCCAAGTAACAGGACTCGTCACTGAAGCTTTCTTT.

In this sample, this clonotype turned up a few times. The chain couples TRBV5-1 to TRBJ2-2, with 7 bases that match TRBD1. Germline V gene data show CDR1 as SGHRS and CDR2 as YFSETQ. The V and J ends lost 4 bases and 3 bases, in that order; junction bases with no gene match: 9. CDR3 length equals 16 residues. CDR3 protein: CASSRYQGEHTGELFF. The CDR3, as DNA: TGCGCCAGCAGCCGATACCAGGGGGAACACACCGGGGAGCTGTTTTTT.

This clonotype was recorded a few times. V is TRBV7-2 and J is TRBJ1-3; D unclear. The germline V gene encodes CDR1 SGHTA and CDR2 FQGNSA. V was cut by 5 bases and J by 2 bases, with 10 bases left in between. The CDR3 spans 14 residues. Here the CDR3 DNA reads TGTGCCAGCAGCCGTTGGGGAACTGGAAACACCATATATTTT. Protein product: CASSRWGTGNTIYF. The whole variable domain, remainder taken from reference TRBV7-2 and TRBJ1-3, is GAGVSQSPSNKVTEKGKDVELRCDPISGHTALYWYRQSLGQGLEFLIYFQGNSAPDKSGLPSDRFSAERTGGSVSTLTIQRTQQEDSAVYLCASSRWGTGNTIYFGEGSWLTVV.

The rearrangement links TRBV7-9 to TRBJ1-1, with 8 bases aligning to TRBD1. Trimming took 3 bases from V and 0 from J; bases not matched to a gene: 9. The germline V gene has CDR1 SEHNR and CDR2 FQNEAQ (reference sequence). The CDR3 consists of 17 residues. The CDR3 reads CASSLDPGGLMNTEAFF. For the CDR3, the DNA is TGTGCCAGCAGCTTGGACCCAGGGGGCCTAATGAACACTGAAGCTTTCTTT.

This clonotype has at least ten counts. The V call is TRBV12-3 or TRBV12-4, the J call TRBJ1-2; D is unresolved. The CDR3 runs to 14 residues. Trimming took off 7 bases at V and 4 bases at J, with 16 bases between the two ends. The CDR3 loop reads CASTPGPARYGYTF. The CDR3 coding sequence is TGTGCCAGCACCCCTGGCCCGGCTCGCTATGGCTACACCTTC.

This clonotype has just a few counts. The chain is built from TRBV6-5 and TRBJ2-7, with TRBD2 matching 13 bases. Trimming took 0 bases from V and 5 from J; bases not matched to a gene: 7. CDR3 length: 17 residues. The V gene's germline CDR1 is MNHEY and CDR2 SVGAGI. The DNA of the CDR3 is TGTGCCAGCAGTTACTCGATTACTAGCGGGAGGGTCCACGAGCAGTACTTC. Its translation is CASSYSITSGRVHEQYF.

This sequence joins TRBV20-1 and TRBJ2-7; D call uncertain. The germline V and J ends were trimmed by 0 bases and 2 bases, with 17 bases remaining between them. CDR1 and CDR2 (germline): DFQATT, SNEGSKA (reference sequence). The CDR3 has 16 residues. The CDR3 reads CSARDLYGPRTYEQYF. The CDR3 DNA is TGCAGTGCTAGAGATCTATACGGACCAAGGACCTACGAGCAGTACTTC.

This clonotype was seen only a few times. V gene TRBV7-2 combines with J gene TRBJ2-2; TRBD2 matches 11 bases. The CDR3 is made up of 14 amino acids. Germline loops: CDR1 SGHTA, CDR2 FQGNSA. V lost 6 bases, J lost 7 bases, and 4 bases stayed unmatched. The CDR3 sequence: CASRLAGDYGELFF. The CDR3 DNA reads as TGTGCCAGCAGACTAGCGGGAGATTACGGGGAGCTGTTTTTT.

This clonotype has only a few counts. The V and J genes are TRBV15 and TRBJ2-1, with D perhaps TRBD1 (5 bases). V was cut by 0 bases and J by 7 bases, with 13 bases left in between. The CDR3 totals 15 residues. CDR1 LNHNV and CDR2 YYDKDF come from the germline V gene (reference sequence). This CDR3 is CATSRDRAGWNEQFF. Here the CDR3 DNA reads TGTGCCACCAGCAGAGATCGGGCAGGGTGGAATGAGCAGTTCTTC.

The chain links TRBV28 to TRBJ2-3; D perhaps matches TRBD1 (5 bases). V was cut by 3 bases and J by 2 bases, with 9 bases left in between. The CDR3 is 14 amino acids. Per germline, CDR1 MDHEN and CDR2 SYDVKM. Written as DNA, the CDR3 is TGTGCCAGCAGTTTGGGGCAGACCACAGATACGCAGTATTTT. It yields the protein CASSLGQTTDTQYF. The full variable domain, its missing parts supplied by reference TRBV28 and TRBJ2-3, is DVKVTQSSRYLVKRTGEKVFLECVQDMDHENMFWYRQDPGLGLRLIYFSYDVKMKEKGDIPEGYSVSREKKERFSLILESASTNQTSMYLCASSLGQTTDTQYFGPGTRLTVL.

This clonotype was detected ten times or more. The chain employs TRBV10-3 and TRBJ1-1; 7 bases are shared with TRBD1. V shed 2 bases and J 2 bases; nucleotides not matched to a gene: 5. Looked up from germline, CDR1 is ENHRY and CDR2 is SYGVKD. This CDR3 has 15 amino acids. CDR3 nucleotides: TGTGCCATCAGTGAGATTGAGGGGGCAAACACTGAAGCTTTCTTT. Translated: CAISEIEGANTEAFF.

The chain uses TRBV28 and TRBJ2-7; 8 nucleotides agree with TRBD1. This CDR3 spans 14 amino acids. In germline, CDR1 is MDHEN, CDR2 SYDVKM. Trimming took 5 bases from V and 7 from J; bases not matched to a gene: 10. DNA of the CDR3: TGTGCCAGCAGTCTCCAGGGGGCTCAGGGGGAGCAGTACTTC. Translating gives CASSLQGAQGEQYF.

The V and J genes are TRBV10-3 and TRBJ1-5; TRBD1 matches 8 bases. Germline trimming cut 5 bases from V and 6 bases from J; bases unmatched to any gene: 6. The CDR3 runs to 14 residues. The germline CDR1 and CDR2 sequences are ENHRY and SYGVKD. The CDR3 DNA is TGTGCCATCAGTATGGACAGGGAGGCTCAGCCCCAGCATTTT. Translating it yields CAISMDREAQPQHF.

The V call is TRBV20-1, the J call TRBJ2-7; the D is unclear. The DNA end lines up better with TRBJ2-1; the J call may be wrong. The CDR3 loop spans 11 amino acids. CDR1 DFQATT and CDR2 SNEGSKA come from the germline V gene (reference sequence). The CDR3 nucleotides read TGCAGTGCTAGAACACATACTGAGCAGTTCTTC. Its protein is CSARTHTEQFF.

In this sample, this clonotype turned up a few times. The chain employs TRBV6-2 or TRBV6-3 and TRBJ2-7; D not certain. This CDR3 spans 15 amino acids. Trimming removed 4 bases from V and 5 bases from J, with 18 bases in between. Per the germline V gene, CDR1 is MNHEY and CDR2 is SVGEGT. The CDR3: CASSWIPSTPDEQYF. In DNA form, the CDR3 reads TGTGCCAGCAGTTGGATCCCGTCTACCCCGGACGAGCAGTACTTC.

There are many counts of this clonotype. The gene calls are TRBV9 and TRBJ1-2; a possible D gene is TRBD1 (5 bases). Trimming stripped 0 bases from V and 5 bases from J, with 5 bases between. Germline CDR1 SGDLS, CDR2 YYNGEE. This CDR3 has 12 amino acids. Here the CDR3 reads CASSVEGYGYTF. CDR3 DNA sequence: TGTGCCAGCAGCGTAGAGGGGTATGGCTACACCTTC. Supplemented by reference TRBV9 and TRBJ1-2, the full variable domain reads DSGVTQTPKHLITATGQRVTLRCSPRSGDLSVYWYQQSLDQGLQFLIQYYNGEERAKGNILERFSAQQFPDLHSELNLSSLELGDSALYFCASSVEGYGYTFGSGTRLTVV.

The chain carries TRBV7-8 and TRBJ2-5; 10 bases fit TRBD1. Germline CDR1 is SGHVS and CDR2 is FQNEAQ. The CDR3 has 15 residues. Losses at the gene ends were 5 bases for V and 9 bases for J; bases not matched to a gene: 12. CDR3 in amino acids: CASSHETGGGEAQYF. For the CDR3, the DNA is TGTGCCAGCAGCCATGAGACAGGGGGCGGGGAGGCCCAGTACTTC.

The chain uses TRBV6-5 and TRBJ1-4, with 7 bases that match TRBD1. The CDR3 totals 15 residues. Trimming cost V 5 bases and J 10 bases; bases outside gene matches: 13. Germline V gene sequence: CDR1 MNHEY, CDR2 SVGAGI. The CDR3 coding sequence is TGTGCCAGCAGTACCGGGGACAGCAGTAGGGGAAAACTGTTTTTT. It codes for CASSTGDSSRGKLFF.

This clonotype appeared a few times. This rearrangement joins TRBV29-1 to TRBJ1-5, with D uncertain. V shed 4 bases and J shed 7 bases, with 14 bases lying between them. The CDR3 sequence is 13 residues long. The germline gives CDR1 SQVTM, CDR2 ANQGSEA. CDR3 loop: CSVGVVYGQPQHF. The CDR3 nucleotides read TGCAGCGTTGGTGTGGTTTACGGGCAGCCCCAGCATTTT.

Comment on this clonotype: The germline gene is not matched at one end of the junction; a read error may be the cause. The chain recombines TRBV7-2 with TRBJ2-7; tentative D call: TRBD1 (5 bases). The V gene's germline CDR1 is SGHTA and CDR2 FQGNSA. The CDR3 is 13 amino acids. As DNA, the CDR3 is TGCGCCAGCAGCGAGGACACAACCTACGAGCAGTACTTC. Its translation: CASSEDTTYEQYF.

This clonotype was detected many times. The rearrangement joins TRBV10-1 to TRBJ1-3; D not certain. The V gene lost 11 bases and the J gene lost 0 bases, with 20 bases spanning the gap. The CDR3 has 16 residues. CDR1 is WNHNN, CDR2 SYGVQD, per germline (reference sequence). The CDR3: CAPATESYNSGNTIYF. DNA for the CDR3: TGCGCCCCAGCAACGGAAAGTTATAACTCTGGAAACACCATATATTTT.

This clonotype occurred once. Sequence at one end of the junction differs from germline and may be a read error. The V call is TRBV19, the J call TRBJ2-6; D tentatively reads TRBD1 or TRBD2 (5 bases each). CDR1 and CDR2 (germline): LNHDA, SQIVND (reference sequence). This CDR3 comprises 14 residues. The CDR3 loop is CASSASSGAYVLTF. In DNA, the CDR3 is TGTGCCAGTAGTGCTAGCTCTGGGGCCTACGTCCTGACTTTC.